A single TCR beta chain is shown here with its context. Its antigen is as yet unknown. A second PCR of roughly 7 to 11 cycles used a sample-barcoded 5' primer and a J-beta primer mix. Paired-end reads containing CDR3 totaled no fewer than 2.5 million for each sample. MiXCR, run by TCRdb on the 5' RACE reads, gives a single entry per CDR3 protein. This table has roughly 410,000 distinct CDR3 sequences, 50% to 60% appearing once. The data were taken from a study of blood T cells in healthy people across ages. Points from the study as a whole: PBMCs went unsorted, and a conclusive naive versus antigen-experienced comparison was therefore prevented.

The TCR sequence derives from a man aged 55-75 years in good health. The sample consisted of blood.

The CDR3 loop reads CSVQVANEKLFF. CDR3 DNA sequence: TGCAGCGTTCAGGTAGCGAATGAAAAACTGTTTTTT. The rearrangement joins TRBV29-1 to TRBJ1-4; no reliable D call. The V and J ends lost 5 bases and 5 bases respectively, with 9 bases between them. Looked up from germline, CDR1 is SQVTM and CDR2 is ANQGSEA. The CDR3 runs to 12 residues.